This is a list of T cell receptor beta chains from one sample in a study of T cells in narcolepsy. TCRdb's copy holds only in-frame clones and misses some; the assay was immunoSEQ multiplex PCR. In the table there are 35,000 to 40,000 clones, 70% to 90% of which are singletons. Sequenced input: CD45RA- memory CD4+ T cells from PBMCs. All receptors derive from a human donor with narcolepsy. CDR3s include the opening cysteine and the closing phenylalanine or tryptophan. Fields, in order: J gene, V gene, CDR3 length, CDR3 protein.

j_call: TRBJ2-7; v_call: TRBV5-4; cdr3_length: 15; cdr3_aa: CASSLGQGGAYEQYF
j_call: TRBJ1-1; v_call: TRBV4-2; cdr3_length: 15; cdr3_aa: CASSQDLAGGTEAFF
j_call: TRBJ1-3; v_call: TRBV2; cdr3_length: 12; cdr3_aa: CARKGSGNTIYF
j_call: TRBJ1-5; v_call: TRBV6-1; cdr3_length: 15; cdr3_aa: CASRAGQANNQPQHF
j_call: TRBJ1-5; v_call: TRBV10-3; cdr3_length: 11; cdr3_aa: CAIGLDRPQHF
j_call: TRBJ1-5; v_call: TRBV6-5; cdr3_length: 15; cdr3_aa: CASSAARDSNQPQHF
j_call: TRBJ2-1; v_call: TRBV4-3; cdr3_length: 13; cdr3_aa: CASSQDGTNEQFF
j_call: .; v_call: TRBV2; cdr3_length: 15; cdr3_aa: CASSETRKTFHEQYF
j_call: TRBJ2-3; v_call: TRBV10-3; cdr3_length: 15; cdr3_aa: CAISSGLAGVDTQYF
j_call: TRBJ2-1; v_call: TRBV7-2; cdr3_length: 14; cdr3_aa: CASRVSGGDNEQFF
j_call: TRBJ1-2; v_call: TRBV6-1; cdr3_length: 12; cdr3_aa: CEDREGGYGYTF
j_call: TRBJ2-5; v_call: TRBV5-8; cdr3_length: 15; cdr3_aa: CASNPGQFSQETQYF
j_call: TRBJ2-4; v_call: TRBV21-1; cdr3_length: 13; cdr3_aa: CASGGLAKNIQYF
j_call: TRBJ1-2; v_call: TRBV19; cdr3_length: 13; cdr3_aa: CASSRSGVSGYTF
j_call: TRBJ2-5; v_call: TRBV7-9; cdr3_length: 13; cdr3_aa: CASSRGLQETQYF
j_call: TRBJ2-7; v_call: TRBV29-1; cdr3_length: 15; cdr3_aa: CSVVPGTGGSYEQYF
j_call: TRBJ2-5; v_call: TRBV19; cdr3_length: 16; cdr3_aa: CASSIAGTSGGETQYF
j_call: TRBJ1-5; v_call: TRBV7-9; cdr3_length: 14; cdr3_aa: CASSSTGRGQPQHF
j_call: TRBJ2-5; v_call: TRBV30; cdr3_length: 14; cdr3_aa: CAWSAYRGLETQYF
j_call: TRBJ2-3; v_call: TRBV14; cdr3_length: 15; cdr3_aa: CASSRRAGITDTQYF
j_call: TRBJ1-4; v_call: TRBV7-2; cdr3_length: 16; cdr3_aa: CASSPSGGPLGEKLFF
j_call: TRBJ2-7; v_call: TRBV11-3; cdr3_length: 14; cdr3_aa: CASSLVVGRGEQYF
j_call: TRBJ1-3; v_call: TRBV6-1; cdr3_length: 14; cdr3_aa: CASTAGLRGNTIYF
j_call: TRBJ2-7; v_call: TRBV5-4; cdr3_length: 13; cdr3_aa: CASSLAGSYEQYF
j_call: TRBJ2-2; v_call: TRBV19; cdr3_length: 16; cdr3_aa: CASSRQAGANTGELFF
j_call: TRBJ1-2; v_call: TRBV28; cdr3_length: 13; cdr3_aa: CASSLVRRGGYTF
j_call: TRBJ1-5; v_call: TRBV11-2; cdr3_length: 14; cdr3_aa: CASSLAAGNQPQHF
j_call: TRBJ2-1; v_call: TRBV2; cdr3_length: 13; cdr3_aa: CASSVGTSGEQFF
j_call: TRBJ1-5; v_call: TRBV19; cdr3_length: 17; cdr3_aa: CASSIHGMDFSNQPQHF